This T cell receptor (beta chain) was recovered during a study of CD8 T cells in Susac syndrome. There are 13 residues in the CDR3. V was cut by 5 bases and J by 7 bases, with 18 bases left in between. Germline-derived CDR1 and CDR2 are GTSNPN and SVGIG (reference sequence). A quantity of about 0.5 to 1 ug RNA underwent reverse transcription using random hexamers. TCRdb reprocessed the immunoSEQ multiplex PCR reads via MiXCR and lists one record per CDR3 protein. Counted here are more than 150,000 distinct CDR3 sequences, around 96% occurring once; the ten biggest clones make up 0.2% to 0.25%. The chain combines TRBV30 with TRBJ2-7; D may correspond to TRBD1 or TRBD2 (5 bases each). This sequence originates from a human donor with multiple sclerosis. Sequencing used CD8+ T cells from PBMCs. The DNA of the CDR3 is TGTGCCTGGGTACCGGGACCCACACGGGAGCAGTACTTC. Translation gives CAWVPGPTREQYF.